This is a list of T cell receptor beta chains from one sample in a study of cytomegalovirus exposure and HLA in healthy donors. The data were produced by immunoSEQ multiplex PCR, yet TCRdb's version contains in-frame clones alone and is incomplete. The repertoire consists of approximately 190,000 clones, with around 86% occurring once and the leading ten covering more than 6%. Sequencing was done on a sample of PBMCs. All receptors derive from a man between 40 and 49 years old in good health and CMV-seropositive. CDR3s include the opening cysteine and the closing phenylalanine or tryptophan. D genes are given only for firm matches. Clone size is shown for a subset of rows, as once, few, many or a class of expanded clone.

NA | TRBD1 | TRBJ2-7 | TRBV18 | TGTGCCAGCTCACCAAGGACAGGGACGAACGAGCAGTACTTC | CASSPRTGTNEQYF
NA | NA | TRBJ2-7 | TRBV6-1 | TGTGCCAGCAGCACCCCCAGATCCTACGAGCAGTACTTC | CASSTPRSYEQYF
few | TRBD1 | TRBJ1-1 | TRBV6-4 | TGTGCCAGCAGTGACGGGACAGGGGGCACTGAAGCTTTCTTT | CASSDGTGGTEAFF
NA | TRBD1 | TRBJ2-5 | TRBV7-9 | TGTGCCAGCAGGCCTGCCGGGACAGGTTCGAGGGAGACCCAGTACTTC | CASRPAGTGSRETQYF
NA | TRBD1 | TRBJ2-3 | TRBV4-3 | TGCGCCAGCAGCCAATCTCGGGACAGTAGGACCAGCACAGATACGCAGTATTTT | CASSQSRDSRTSTDTQYF
NA | NA | TRBJ2-3 | TRBV10-3 | TGTGCCATCAGTACGACAGGCCGCACAGATACGCAGTATTTT | CAISTTGRTDTQYF
NA | NA | TRBJ1-2 | TRBV7-9 | TGTGCCAGCAGCCTAGGAGGACAGCTTGGGTACGGCTACACCTTC | CASSLGGQLGYGYTF
NA | TRBD1 | TRBJ1-1 | TRBV11-3 | TGTGCCAGCAGCCCAGGACAGGGAATGAACACTGAAGCTTTCTTT | CASSPGQGMNTEAFF
NA | TRBD1 | TRBJ2-3 | TRBV5-8 | TGTGCCAGCAGCTGGACCACCGTGGCACAGGGGGGCACAGATACGCAGTATTTT | CASSWTTVAQGGTDTQYF
NA | NA | TRBJ1-2 | TRBV29-1 | TGCAGCGTTGGGGCGGGAGGTGGCTACACCTTC | CSVGAGGGYTF
NA | NA | TRBJ1-1 | TRBV27 | TGTGCCAGCAGTTCCTCGAGGAGCGGGGTTCCTGAAGCTTTCTTT | CASSSSRSGVPEAFF
NA | NA | TRBJ2-2 | TRBV4-2 | TGTGCCAGCAGCCACCTGGGAGGGGGAACGAACACCGGGGAGCTGTTTTTT | CASSHLGGGTNTGELFF
NA | NA | TRBJ2-1 | TRBV27 | TGTGCCAGCAGGCGGCCCGGGACTCAACGGAATGAGCAGTTCTTC | CASRRPGTQRNEQFF
NA | TRBD1 | TRBJ2-5 | TRBV25-1 | TGTGCCAGCAGTGCTTCCCGGGACAGGGTGAGAGAGACCCAGTACTTC | CASSASRDRVRETQYF
NA | NA | TRBJ1-1 | TRBV18 | TGTGCCAGCTCACTGGAGGCGAACACTGAAGCTTTCTTT | CASSLEANTEAFF
once | NA | TRBJ2-3 | TRBV9 | TGTGCCAGCAGCGTAGATGGGCAGGCCACAGATACGCAGTATTTT | CASSVDGQATDTQYF
few | NA | TRBJ1-1 | TRBV28 | TGTGCCAGCAGCCTCGCGGGTCGGGGATTGAACACTGAAGCTTTCTTT | CASSLAGRGLNTEAFF
NA | TRBD1 | TRBJ1-4 | TRBV7-8 | TGTGCCAGCAGCCCCCCGGGCCAGGGGGACGAAAAACTGTTTTTT | CASSPPGQGDEKLFF
few | TRBD1 | TRBJ1-2 | TRBV6-5 | TGTGCCAGCACCTCCGACAGGGGCGTCTATGGCTACACCTTC | CASTSDRGVYGYTF
NA | TRBD1 | TRBJ1-5 | TRBV5-4 | TGTGCCAGCAGTCGCGACAGGGGTCAGCCCCAGCATTTT | CASSRDRGQPQHF
NA | TRBD1 | TRBJ2-7 | TRBV29-1 | TGCAGCGTTGGTGGGACAGGGGGCTACGAGCAGTACTTC | CSVGGTGGYEQYF
NA | TRBD2 | TRBJ2-5 | TRBV5-1 | TGCGCCAGCGGGACTAGCCCCACCGCGCAAGAGACCCAGTACTTC | CASGTSPTAQETQYF
NA | TRBD1 | TRBJ2-1 | TRBV7-2 | TGTGCCAGCAGCGCACGACAGGGGGCTTCCTACAATGAGCAGTTCTTC | CASSARQGASYNEQFF
NA | NA | TRBJ2-3 | TRBV4-3 | TGCGCCAGCAGCCAAGATGGGGGGGCGAATACGCAGTATTTT | CASSQDGGANTQYF
few | NA | TRBJ1-6 | TRBV18 | TGTGCCAGCTCACCGGCAGGGGAATCACCCCTCCACTTT | CASSPAGESPLHF